The entry that follows covers one TCR beta chain sequence. Which antigen it targets is not known. No much larger clonotype is one base removed from it; base qualities were not supplied. Taken from the germline V gene (reference sequence), the CDR1 and CDR2 loops are SGHAT and FQDESV. Ends trimmed: V by 6 bases, J by 6 bases; bases unmatched to a gene: 5. The CDR3 runs 14 residues from the cysteine to the phenylalanine. Left in the record is the CDR3 DNA by itself, 42 bases read in frame from the first base. The Qiagen DNeasy kit was used to extract genomic DNA both from unsorted PBMCs and from the negatively selected CD4+ and CD8+ fractions. Using primers that anneal to V and J segments, immunoSEQ multiplex PCR amplified the TCR beta CDR3 regions. Amplification bias was minimized using a synthetic immune receptor repertoire, and residual bias was removed computationally after sequencing. From the authors' description of their analysis: Repertoire diversity was quantified as the Shannon entropy index using custom Python scripts. Unsorted, CD4+ and CD8+ repertoires were analyzed separately, except in combined analyses where CD4+ and CD8+ sequences were merged in silico. A clone counted as expanded when the clone's frequency after treatment rose at least 2-fold relative to C1D1, and clones undetected at baseline were given a pseudocount of 0.5. Clones with 0 or 1 copy at C1D1 were defined as singleton clones, while clones with 2 or more copies were defined as non-singleton clones. By matching protein sequences in sorted samples from the same patient, clones expanded in unsorted samples were annotated as CD4+, CD8+ or unknown. Diversity changes from C1D1 to C4D1 were tested in paired samples using Wilcoxon tests. TCRdb retrieved this table from immuneACCESS and kept in-frame rearrangements only. Not all clones are present; in checked studies, unresolved V genes account for under half, and no reason is known for the remainder. V, J and clone size reflect that table, while D and trimming were determined from the DNA. Here the sample has roughly 13,000 clones; roughly 78% occur a single time. Roughly 26% of the sample rests with the top ten.

This entry belongs to a study of PD-1 blockade in classical Hodgkin lymphoma (dated by TCRdb to about 2020). With regard to the full study: Nivolumab dosing was 3 mg/kg intravenously every 2 weeks, continuing until either disease progression or unacceptable toxicity. The study used TCR beta sequencing and CyTOF to define a peripheral blood immune signature of response to PD-1 blockade in classical Hodgkin lymphoma. Broad study findings and their caveats: Baseline diversity similar to that of newly diagnosed patients was observed in trial patients achieving complete response, whereas significantly lower diversity was observed in partial responders and progressors. A significant rise by C4D1 was seen in CD4+ but not CD8+ TCR diversity (p=0.0027 vs p=0.16), with the rise being most apparent in complete responders (p=0.02). The study was restricted to a single clinical trial cohort, and the causes of repertoire differences, possibly disease activity or prior therapy, were left undefined. Baseline TCR diversity was reported as lower in newly diagnosed patients than in healthy donors, and lower still in relapsed/refractory patients. Diversity was lower in patients who began nivolumab less than 1 year after ASCT, so these patients were left out of later analyses to avoid confounding by immune reconstitution.

The label giving this sample's time point can be read as: cycle 2 day 1 (C2D1) of nivolumab. Every trial patient had relapsed following autologous stem cell transplantation, and prior brentuximab vedotin exposure was what differed among cohorts A, B and C. The trial cohort was composed of 56 patients with relapsed/refractory classical Hodgkin lymphoma, for whom complete response, partial response or progressive disease was recorded as best overall response. In the multi-cohort phase II CheckMate 205 trial, trial patients received single-agent nivolumab. Best overall response was determined by an independent review committee according to the 2007 International Working Group response criteria. Trial PBMCs were collected immediately before nivolumab initiation (C1D1) and during therapy at cycle 2 day 1 and cycle 4 day 1. Peripheral blood was collected in 8 mL Vacutainer Cell Preparation Tubes, from which PBMCs were isolated by centrifugation and then cryopreserved.

The TCR comes from a human donor with classical Hodgkin lymphoma. Sequencing was performed on peripheral blood mononuclear cells (PBMCs), taken before the second cycle of nivolumab. The V gene is TRBV11-1 and the J gene is TRBJ2-2; 9 middle bases align to TRBD2. The CDR3: CASRRVAGAGELFF. The nucleotides read TGTGCCAGCAGGCGGGTAGCGGGGGCCGGGGAGCTGTTTTTT.